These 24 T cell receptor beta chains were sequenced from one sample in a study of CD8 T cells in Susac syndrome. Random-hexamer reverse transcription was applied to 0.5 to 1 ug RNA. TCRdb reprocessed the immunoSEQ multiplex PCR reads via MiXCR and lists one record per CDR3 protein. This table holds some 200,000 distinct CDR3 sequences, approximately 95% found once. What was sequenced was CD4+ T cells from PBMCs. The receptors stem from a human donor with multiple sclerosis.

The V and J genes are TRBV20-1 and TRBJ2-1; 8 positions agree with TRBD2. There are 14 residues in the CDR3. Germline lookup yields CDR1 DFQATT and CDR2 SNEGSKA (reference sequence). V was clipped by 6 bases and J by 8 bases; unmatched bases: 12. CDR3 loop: CSAAPGGPMDEQFF. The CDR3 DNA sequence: TGCAGTGCCGCCCCGGGAGGGCCGATGGATGAGCAGTTCTTC.

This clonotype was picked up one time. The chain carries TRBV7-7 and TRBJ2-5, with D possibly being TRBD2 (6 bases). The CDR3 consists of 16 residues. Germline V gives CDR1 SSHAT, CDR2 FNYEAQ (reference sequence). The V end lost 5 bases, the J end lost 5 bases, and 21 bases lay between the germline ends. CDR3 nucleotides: TGTGCCAGCAGCCCCCGGGCGGCAGGGACTCGCGAGACCCAGTACTTC. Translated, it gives CASSPRAAGTRETQYF.

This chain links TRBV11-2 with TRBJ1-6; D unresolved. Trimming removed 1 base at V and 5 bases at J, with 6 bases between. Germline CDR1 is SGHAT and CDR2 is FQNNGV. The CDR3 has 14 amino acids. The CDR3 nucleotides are TGTGCCAGCAGCTTAGGACTGAATAATTCACCCCTCCACTTT. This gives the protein CASSLGLNNSPLHF. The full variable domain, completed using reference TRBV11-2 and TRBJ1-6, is EAGVAQSPRYKIIEKRQSVAFWCNPISGHATLYWYQQILGQGPKLLIQFQNNGVVDDSQLPKDRFSAERLKGVDSTLKIQPAKLEDSAVYLCASSLGLNNSPLHFGNGTRLTVT.

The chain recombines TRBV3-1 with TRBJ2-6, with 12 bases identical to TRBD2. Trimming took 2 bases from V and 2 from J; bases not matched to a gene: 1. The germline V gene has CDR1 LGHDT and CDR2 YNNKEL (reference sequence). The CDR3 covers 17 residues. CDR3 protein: CASSQLAGGTGANVLTF. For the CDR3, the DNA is TGTGCCAGCAGCCAACTAGCGGGAGGGACTGGGGCCAACGTCCTGACTTTC.

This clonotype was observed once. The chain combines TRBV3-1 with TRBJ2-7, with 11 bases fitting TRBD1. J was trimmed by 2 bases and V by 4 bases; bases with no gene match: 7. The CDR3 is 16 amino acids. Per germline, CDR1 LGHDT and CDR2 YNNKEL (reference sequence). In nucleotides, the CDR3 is TGTGCCAGCAGCCCTCTGCTGGGACAGGGGGCCTACGAGCAGTACTTC. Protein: CASSPLLGQGAYEQYF.

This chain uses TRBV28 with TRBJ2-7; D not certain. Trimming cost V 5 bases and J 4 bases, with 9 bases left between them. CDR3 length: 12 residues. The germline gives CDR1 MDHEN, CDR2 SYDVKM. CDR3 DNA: TGTGCCAGCAGTCCCGGACCGTACGAGCAGTACTTC. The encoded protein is CASSPGPYEQYF. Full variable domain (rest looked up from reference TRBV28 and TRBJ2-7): DVKVTQSSRYLVKRTGEKVFLECVQDMDHENMFWYRQDPGLGLRLIYFSYDVKMKEKGDIPEGYSVSREKKERFSLILESASTNQTSMYLCASSPGPYEQYFGPGTRLTVT.

The CDR3 DNA sequence: TGTGCCACCGCGATGGGACAGACCTACGAGCAGTACTTC. As protein: CATAMGQTYEQYF. The chain couples TRBV28 to TRBJ2-7, with 7 bases that match TRBD1. The V gene end was trimmed by 10 bases and the J gene end by 2 bases; junction bases not matched to a gene: 8. The CDR3 runs to 13 residues. Germline lookup yields CDR1 MDHEN and CDR2 SYDVKM. Filled out from reference TRBV28 and TRBJ2-7, the complete variable domain reads DVKVTQSSRYLVKRTGEKVFLECVQDMDHENMFWYRQDPGLGLRLIYFSYDVKMKEKGDIPEGYSVSREKKERFSLILESASTNQTSMYLCATAMGQTYEQYFGPGTRLTVT.

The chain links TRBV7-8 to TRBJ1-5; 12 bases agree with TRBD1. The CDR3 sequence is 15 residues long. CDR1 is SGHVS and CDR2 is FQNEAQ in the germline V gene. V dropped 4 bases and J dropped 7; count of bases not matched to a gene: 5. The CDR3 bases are TGTGCCAGCAGCTCGGGACAGGGGGCCTGGCAGCCCCAGCATTTT. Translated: CASSSGQGAWQPQHF.

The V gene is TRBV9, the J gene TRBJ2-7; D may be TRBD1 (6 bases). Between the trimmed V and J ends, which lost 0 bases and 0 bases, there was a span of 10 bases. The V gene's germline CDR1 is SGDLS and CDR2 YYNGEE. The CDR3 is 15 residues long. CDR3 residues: CASSVAPGDSYEQYF. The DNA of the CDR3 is TGTGCCAGCAGCGTAGCACCAGGGGACTCCTACGAGCAGTACTTC. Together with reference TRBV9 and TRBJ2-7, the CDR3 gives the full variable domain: DSGVTQTPKHLITATGQRVTLRCSPRSGDLSVYWYQQSLDQGLQFLIQYYNGEERAKGNILERFSAQQFPDLHSELNLSSLELGDSALYFCASSVAPGDSYEQYFGPGTRLTVT.

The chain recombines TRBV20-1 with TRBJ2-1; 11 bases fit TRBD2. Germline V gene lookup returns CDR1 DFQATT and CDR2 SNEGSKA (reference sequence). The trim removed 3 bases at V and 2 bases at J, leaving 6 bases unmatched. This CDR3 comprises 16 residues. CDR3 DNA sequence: TGCAGTGCTAGCAGTGCTAGCGGGAGGACCTACAATGAGCAGTTCTTC. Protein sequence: CSASSASGRTYNEQFF.

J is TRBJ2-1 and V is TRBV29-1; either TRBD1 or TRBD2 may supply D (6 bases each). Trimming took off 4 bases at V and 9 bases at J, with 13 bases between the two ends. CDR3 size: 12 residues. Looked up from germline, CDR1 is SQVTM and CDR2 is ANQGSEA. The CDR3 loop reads CSVVRGVGEQFF. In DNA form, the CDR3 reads TGCAGCGTTGTTAGGGGGGTTGGTGAGCAGTTCTTC.

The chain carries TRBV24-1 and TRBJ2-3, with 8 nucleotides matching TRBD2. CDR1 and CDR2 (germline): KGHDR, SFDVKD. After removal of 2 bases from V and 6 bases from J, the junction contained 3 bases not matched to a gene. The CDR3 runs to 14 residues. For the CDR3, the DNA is TGTGCCACCAGTGATTCGGGCGGGGGGGATACGCAGTATTTT. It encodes CATSDSGGGDTQYF.

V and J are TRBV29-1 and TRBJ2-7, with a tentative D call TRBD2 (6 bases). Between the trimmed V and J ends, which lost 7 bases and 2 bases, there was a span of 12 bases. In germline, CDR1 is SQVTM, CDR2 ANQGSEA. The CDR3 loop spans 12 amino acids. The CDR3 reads CSAGGTAYEQYF. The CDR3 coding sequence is TGCAGCGCCGGCGGGACTGCCTACGAGCAGTACTTC.

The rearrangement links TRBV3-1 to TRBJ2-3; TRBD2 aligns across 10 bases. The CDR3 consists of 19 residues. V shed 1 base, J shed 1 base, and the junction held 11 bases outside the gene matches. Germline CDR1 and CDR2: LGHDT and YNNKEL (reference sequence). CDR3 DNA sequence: TGTGCCAGCAGCCAAGGGGGACCCGGGAGCGGGAGGGGCACAGATACGCAGTATTTT. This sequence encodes CASSQGGPGSGRGTDTQYF.

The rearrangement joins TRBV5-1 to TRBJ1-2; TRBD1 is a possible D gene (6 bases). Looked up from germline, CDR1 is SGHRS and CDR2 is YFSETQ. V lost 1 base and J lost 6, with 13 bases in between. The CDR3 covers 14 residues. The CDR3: CASSLTAGVDGYTF. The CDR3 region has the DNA TGCGCCAGCAGCTTGACGGCAGGGGTGGATGGCTACACCTTC.

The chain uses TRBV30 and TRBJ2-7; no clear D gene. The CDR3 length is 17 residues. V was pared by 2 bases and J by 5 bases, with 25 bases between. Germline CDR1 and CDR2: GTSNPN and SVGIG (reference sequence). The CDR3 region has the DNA TGTGCCTGGAGTCCTTTGTCCCCGCTCCACGGGTTAGACGAGCAGTACTTC. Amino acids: CAWSPLSPLHGLDEQYF. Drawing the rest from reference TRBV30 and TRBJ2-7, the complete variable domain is SQTIHQWPATLVQPVGSPLSLECTVEGTSNPNLYWYRQAAGRGLQLLFYSVGIGQISSEVPQNLSASRPQDRQFILSSKKLLLSDSGFYLCAWSPLSPLHGLDEQYFGPGTRLTVT.

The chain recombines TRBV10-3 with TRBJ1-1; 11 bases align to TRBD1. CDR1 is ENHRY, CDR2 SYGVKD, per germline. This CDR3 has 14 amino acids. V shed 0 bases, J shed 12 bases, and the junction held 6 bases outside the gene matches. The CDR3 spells CAISESGTGGSSFF. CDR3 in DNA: TGTGCCATCAGTGAGTCCGGGACAGGGGGATCGTCTTTCTTT.

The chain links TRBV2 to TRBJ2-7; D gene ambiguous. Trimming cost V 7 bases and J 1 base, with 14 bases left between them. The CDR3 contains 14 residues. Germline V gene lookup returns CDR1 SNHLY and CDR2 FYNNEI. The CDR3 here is CASTGTGRSYEQYF. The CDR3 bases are TGTGCCAGCACAGGAACGGGCCGATCCTACGAGCAGTACTTC.

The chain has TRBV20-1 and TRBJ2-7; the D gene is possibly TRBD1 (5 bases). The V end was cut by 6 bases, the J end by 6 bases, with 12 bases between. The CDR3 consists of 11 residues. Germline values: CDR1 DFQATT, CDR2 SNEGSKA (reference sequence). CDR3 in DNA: TGCAGTGCGGTTGACAGAGTCGAGCAGTACTTC. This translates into CSAVDRVEQYF.

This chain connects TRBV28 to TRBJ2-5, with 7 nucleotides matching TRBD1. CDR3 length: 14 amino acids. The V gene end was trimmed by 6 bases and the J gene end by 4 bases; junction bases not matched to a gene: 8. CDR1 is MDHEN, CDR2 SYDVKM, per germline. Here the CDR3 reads CASRRDRERETQYF. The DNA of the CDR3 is TGTGCCAGCAGACGTGACAGGGAGCGAGAGACCCAGTACTTC.

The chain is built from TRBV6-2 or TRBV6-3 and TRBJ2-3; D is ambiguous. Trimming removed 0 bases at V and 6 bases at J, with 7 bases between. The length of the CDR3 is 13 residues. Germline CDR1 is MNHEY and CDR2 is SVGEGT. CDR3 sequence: CASSYSPLDTQYF. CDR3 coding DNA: TGTGCCAGCAGTTACTCACCCCTCGATACGCAGTATTTT.

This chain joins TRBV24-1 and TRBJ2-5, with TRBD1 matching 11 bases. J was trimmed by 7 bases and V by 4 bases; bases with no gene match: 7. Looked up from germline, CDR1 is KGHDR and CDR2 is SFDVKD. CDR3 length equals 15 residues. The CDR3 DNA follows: TGTGCCACCAGTGACGGGACAGGGGGATTCGGGACCCAGTACTTC. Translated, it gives CATSDGTGGFGTQYF.

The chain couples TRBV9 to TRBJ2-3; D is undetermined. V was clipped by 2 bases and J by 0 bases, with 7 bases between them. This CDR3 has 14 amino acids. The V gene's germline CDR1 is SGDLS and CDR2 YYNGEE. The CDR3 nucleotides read TGTGCCAGCAGCGTGCTGACTAGCACAGATACGCAGTATTTT. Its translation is CASSVLTSTDTQYF.

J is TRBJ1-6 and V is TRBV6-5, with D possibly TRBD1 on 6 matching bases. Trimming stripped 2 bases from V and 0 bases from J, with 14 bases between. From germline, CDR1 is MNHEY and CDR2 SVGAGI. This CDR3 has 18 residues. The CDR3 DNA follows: TGTGCCAGCAGTTACGCTCGTGGGACAAGCTCCTATAATTCACCCCTCCACTTT. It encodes CASSYARGTSSYNSPLHF.